This TCR beta chain was identified in a study of somatic mutations in cytotoxic T cells in rheumatoid arthritis. On the study more broadly: Flow cytometric sorting isolated some V beta antibody-stained T-cell populations at nearly 100% purity, and among them were V beta1+ cells that underwent TCRB sequencing.

Study-level results: An age-related increase in CD8+ clonality was seen in rheumatoid arthritis patients but not in healthy controls. For about an eighth of the roughly 60 patients, a single CD8+ clone accounted for more than 20% of CD8+ cells.

A word on this clone: Its antigen is undetermined.

Here immunoSEQ multiplex PCR was the method, and the copy in TCRdb shows in-frame clones only, minus some. This sample yields 15,000 to 20,000 clones, of which around 80% are seen a single time; approximately 17% belongs to the top ten. The sequenced sample was CD8+ T cells sorted from blood. This clonotype originated in a woman in her 50s with rheumatoid arthritis.

CDR3 loop: CASSQEIGFYEQYF. The CDR3 coding sequence is TGCGCCAGCAGCCAAGAAATTGGGTTTTACGAGCAGTACTTC. The V call is TRBV4-1, the J call TRBJ2-7; D is ambiguous. Trimming shortened V by 0 bases and J by 4 bases, and 10 bases separated the two germline ends. Looked up from germline, CDR1 is MGHRA and CDR2 is YSYEKL. This CDR3 spans 14 amino acids.